Shown below are 10 T cell receptor beta chains from a single sample sequenced in a study of radiotherapy plus CTLA-4 blockade in lung cancer. Sequenced by immunoSEQ multiplex PCR; TCRdb stores in-frame clones only, minus some. The sample consists of 90,000 to 150,000 clones, just under 80% of them appearing once. Source: peripheral blood, taken from a patient treated with radiotherapy plus ipilimumab. Source of these receptors: a human donor with non-small cell lung cancer who had a partial response to radiotherapy plus ipilimumab.

CDR3 in DNA: TGTGCCAGCAGTGAAGCTTTTCAAAACACGGGGGGGAACTATGGCTACACCTTC. It translates to CASSEAFQNTGGNYGYTF. The rearrangement uses TRBV6-1 and TRBJ1-2, with D possibly being TRBD1 (5 bases). The CDR3 extends over 18 amino acids. V dropped 0 bases and J dropped 2 bases, with 19 bases sitting between them. Germline CDR1 MNHNS, CDR2 SASEGT.

The chain links TRBV5-1 to TRBJ2-1, with 7 bases fitting TRBD1. V was pared by 2 bases and J by 4 bases, with 9 bases of the junction left unmatched. Germline CDR1 reads SGHRS; CDR2 reads YFSETQ. There are 16 residues in the CDR3. The CDR3 region is CASSFSRDRAYNEQFF. The CDR3 DNA reads TGCGCCAGCAGCTTCTCCCGAGACAGGGCTTACAATGAGCAGTTCTTC.

V gene TRBV28 combines with J gene TRBJ1-5, with unresolved D. The CDR3 loop spans 14 amino acids. CDR1 and CDR2 from the germline V gene are MDHEN and SYDVKM. With 5 bases removed from V and 4 bases from J, the gap between germline ends came to 12 bases. In nucleotides, the CDR3 is TGTGCCAGCAGTGCCCCGCTAGGAAATCAGCCCCAGCATTTT. It specifies CASSAPLGNQPQHF.

The gene calls are TRBV4-2 and TRBJ2-5, with 8 bases lining up with TRBD2. Germline CDR1 is LGHNA and CDR2 is YNFKEQ. J was trimmed by 5 bases and V by 0 bases; bases with no gene match: 5. There are 15 residues in the CDR3. This chain's CDR3 is CASSQERLASETQYF. CDR3 nucleotides: TGTGCCAGCAGCCAAGAAAGACTAGCGTCGGAGACCCAGTACTTC.

This clone was seen once. V and J are TRBV28 and TRBJ2-1, with TRBD2 identical over 9 bases. CDR3 length: 17 amino acids. J was trimmed by 9 bases and V by 3 bases; bases with no gene match: 15. Germline V gene lookup returns CDR1 MDHEN and CDR2 SYDVKM. CDR3 nucleotides: TGTGCCAGCAGTTTGGGGGCGGAGAGCGGGAGGAGGACTGAGCAGTTCTTC. It yields the protein CASSLGAESGRRTEQFF.

This chain uses TRBV6-1 with TRBJ2-2; 8 bases are shared with TRBD1. Looked up from germline, CDR1 is MNHNS and CDR2 is SASEGT. The CDR3 has 17 amino acids. The trim removed 2 bases at V and 1 base at J, leaving 6 bases unmatched. CDR3 amino acids: CASSENWTGWNTGELFF. CDR3 nucleotide sequence: TGTGCCAGCAGTGAAAACTGGACAGGGTGGAACACCGGGGAGCTGTTTTTT.

The chain uses TRBV10-3 and TRBJ2-1; the match to TRBD1 covers 8 bases. Germline V CDR1 and CDR2: ENHRY, SYGVKD. The CDR3 runs to 14 residues. J lost 7 bases, V lost 3 bases, and 5 bases had no gene match. CDR3 bases: TGTGCCATCAGTGAAGGACAGGGCCTGAATGAGCAGTTCTTC. Protein sequence: CAISEGQGLNEQFF.

The V and J genes are TRBV21-1 and TRBJ2-7; the D segment call TRBD1 is taken from the table without a DNA check. TRBV21-1 is flagged as a pseudogene. CDR3 size: 18 residues. In DNA form, the CDR3 reads TGTGCCAGCAGCGACCGGGACAGGGGTCTTTATCGCTCCTACGAGCAGTACGTC. Its translation is CASSDRDRGLYRSYEQYV.

The chain employs TRBV5-1 and TRBJ1-1; a possible D gene is TRBD1 (6 bases). Germline CDR1 SGHRS, CDR2 YFSETQ. The CDR3 is 13 residues long. Trimming took 4 bases from V and 3 from J, leaving 10 bases between them. The CDR3 spells CASSVQGYTEAFF. Here the CDR3 DNA reads TGCGCCAGCAGCGTACAGGGTTACACTGAAGCTTTCTTT.

This chain joins TRBV7-8 and TRBJ2-2; 13 nucleotides line up with TRBD2. CDR3 length: 19 residues. The V gene's germline CDR1 is SGHVS and CDR2 FQNEAQ. Unmatched junction bases numbered 10, after V lost 2 bases and J lost 4 bases. The CDR3 DNA reads as TGTGCCAGCAGCTTATGGGAATCGGGACTAGCGGGAAGCACCGGGGAGCTGTTTTTT. Encoded protein: CASSLWESGLAGSTGELFF.